This T cell receptor (beta chain) derives from a study of cytomegalovirus exposure and HLA in healthy donors. The PCR ran on 60 Vbeta and 13 Jbeta primers. Per the study methods: Per a later analysis, the number of unique TCR beta chains was roughly 83 million, of which roughly 10 million were shared. This table comes from immunoSEQ multiplex PCR, and its TCRdb copy is limited to in-frame clones, with some not included. V, J and clone size reflect that table, while D and trimming were determined from the DNA. The sample holds approximately 150,000 clones, 76% seen once. Note on this clone: Its cognate antigen is unknown.

General study findings and limits: Most subjects' HLA-A and HLA-B alleles were reportedly predicted from TCR beta sequences. Reportedly, fewer N-insertions than the approximately 700-donor mean appeared in an Asian-associated ancestry cluster in a later analysis. Investigators reported fewer than 200 TCR beta chains as tied to cytomegalovirus.

V trimming: 9 bases; J trimming: 4 bases; junction bases outside the gene matches: 12. CDR3 length equals 16 residues. The germline V gene has CDR1 LNHDA and CDR2 SQIVND (reference sequence). Sequencing was done on a sample of PBMCs. This clonotype was obtained from a man in his 60s in good health and CMV-seronegative. The chain has TRBV19 and TRBJ2-2; 9 bases fit TRBD2. CDR3 sequence: CASTKAGGRATGELFF. In DNA, the CDR3 is TGTGCCAGCACAAAAGCGGGAGGAAGGGCCACCGGGGAGCTGTTTTTT.